This TCR beta chain was identified during a study of T cells after yellow fever vaccination. TCRdb re-analysed the 5' RACE reads in MiXCR, keeping a single row per CDR3 protein. Counted here are approximately 31,000 distinct CDR3 sequences, roughly 10% occurring once; the ten biggest clones make up 12%. A single count supports this clonotype. A much larger clone lies a single base off, so this may be a read error. This CDR3 has 16 amino acids. V lost 6 bases and J lost 1, with 19 bases in between. Germline CDR1 and CDR2: ENHRY and SYGVKD. V and J are TRBV10-3 and TRBJ2-7; D perhaps matches TRBD1 (6 bases). The sequence derives from a man in his late teens or twenties who received the YFV17D yellow fever vaccine. Specimen: PBMCs, either bulk or a sorted T-cell subset (CD4+, CD8+, memory, or dextramer-sorted; not recorded which), collected approximately 16 days after the first yellow fever vaccination. CDR3 residues: CAISDTAGTCSYEQYF. CDR3 bases: TGTGCCATCAGCGACACGGCCGGGACATGTTCCTACGAGCAGTACTTC.